The 31 T cell receptor beta chains listed next were all sequenced from one sample in a study of blood T cell repertoires in COVID-19. TCRdb's table, derived via immunoSEQ multiplex PCR, lists solely in-frame clones and lacks some. The top ten clones hold 7.7% of a sample with roughly 120,000 clones, 75% to 90% of them seen once. Sequenced input: peripheral blood. These receptors were obtained from a human donor in a cohort sampled during active COVID-19.

V and J are TRBV28 and TRBJ2-5; no reliable D call. V lost 3 bases and J 2 bases, leaving 10 bases between the germline ends. CDR1 is MDHEN and CDR2 is SYDVKM in the germline V gene. This CDR3 contains 14 residues. The CDR3 DNA follows: TGTGCCAGCAGTTTGCGCCCGAGTCAAGAGACCCAGTACTTC. It codes for CASSLRPSQETQYF. The full variable domain, its missing parts supplied by reference TRBV28 and TRBJ2-5, is DVKVTQSSRYLVKRTGEKVFLECVQDMDHENMFWYRQDPGLGLRLIYFSYDVKMKEKGDIPEGYSVSREKKERFSLILESASTNQTSMYLCASSLRPSQETQYFGPGTRLLVL.

This sequence joins TRBV11-3 and TRBJ2-3, with TRBD1 identical over 7 bases. CDR1 SGHNT and CDR2 YENEEA come from the germline V gene. After removal of 5 bases from V and 0 bases from J, the junction contained 5 bases not matched to a gene. The CDR3 extends over 15 amino acids. Here the CDR3 DNA reads TGTGCCAGCAGCCACCCGGGACAGAGCACAGATACGCAGTATTTT. Translated, it gives CASSHPGQSTDTQYF. Looking up the rest from reference TRBV11-3 and TRBJ2-3 gives the full variable domain: EAGVVQSPRYKIIEKKQPVAFWCNPISGHNTLYWYLQNLGQGPELLIRYENEEAVDDSQLPKDRFSAERLKGVDSTLKIQPAELGDSAVYLCASSHPGQSTDTQYFGPGTRLTVL.

This chain joins TRBV19 and TRBJ2-7; TRBD2 is a possible D gene (5 bases). The CDR3 runs 14 residues. Between the trimmed V and J ends, which lost 9 bases and 7 bases, there was a span of 22 bases. Per the germline V gene, CDR1 is LNHDA and CDR2 is SQIVND (reference sequence). CDR3 sequence reads: CASTSRRTGIEQYF. The CDR3 DNA reads as TGTGCCAGCACGAGTCGTAGGACCGGGATTGAGCAGTACTTC.

The V and J genes are TRBV5-1 and TRBJ1-1, with 7 bases lining up with TRBD1. This CDR3 comprises 14 residues. Germline CDR1 SGHRS, CDR2 YFSETQ. Germline trimming cut 0 bases from V and 5 bases from J; bases unmatched to any gene: 4. The CDR3 here is CASSLGQGGTEAFF. The CDR3 nucleotides read TGCGCCAGCAGCTTGGGACAGGGTGGAACTGAAGCTTTCTTT.

V is TRBV15 and J is TRBJ2-5, with D perhaps TRBD1 (5 bases). Germline assignment: CDR1 LNHNV and CDR2 YYDKDF (reference sequence). Deletions cut 0 bases from V and 3 bases from J, with 8 bases between. CDR3 length: 14 amino acids. The CDR3 nucleotides read TGTGCCACCAGCAGAGATGAAGGGGAAGAGACCCAGTACTTC. It is translated as CATSRDEGEETQYF.

V usage is TRBV6-5 and J usage is TRBJ2-7; TRBD1 might be the D (5 bases). The V gene's germline CDR1 is MNHEY and CDR2 SVGAGI. The length of the CDR3 is 15 residues. V dropped 0 bases and J dropped 6 bases, with 15 bases sitting between them. CDR3 sequence: CASSYSDIGALEQYF. Written as DNA, the CDR3 is TGTGCCAGCAGTTACTCGGACATAGGGGCTCTCGAGCAGTACTTC.

The rearrangement links TRBV27 to TRBJ1-5; tentatively, D is TRBD1 (5 bases). Trimming left V 4 bases short and J 3 bases short, with 10 bases between. Germline V gene lookup returns CDR1 MNHEY and CDR2 SMNVEV (reference sequence). This CDR3 region has 14 residues. CDR3 in amino acids: CASSSGWANQPQHF. The DNA of the CDR3 is TGTGCCAGCAGTTCAGGGTGGGCCAATCAGCCCCAGCATTTT.

The chain uses TRBV20-1 and TRBJ2-3; 9 nucleotides match TRBD2. CDR3 length: 17 amino acids. J lost 3 bases, V lost 3 bases, and 13 bases had no gene match. Germline values: CDR1 DFQATT, CDR2 SNEGSKA (reference sequence). The CDR3 here is CSASPGLVAGETDTQYF. CDR3 bases: TGCAGTGCTAGTCCCGGGTTGGTAGCGGGGGAGACAGATACGCAGTATTTT.

The gene calls are TRBV19 and TRBJ1-1; perhaps TRBD1 as D (6 bases). The germline CDR1 and CDR2 sequences are LNHDA and SQIVND (reference sequence). Trimming removed 3 bases at V and 5 bases at J, with 16 bases between. The CDR3 runs to 15 residues. The CDR3: CASSIGQGPGTEAFF. The CDR3 DNA reads as TGTGCCAGTAGTATCGGGCAGGGGCCGGGAACTGAAGCTTTCTTT.

The chain combines TRBV11-3 with TRBJ1-1; D possibly corresponds to TRBD1 (5 bases). This CDR3 region has 14 residues. The germline CDR1 and CDR2 sequences are SGHNT and YENEEA. With 2 bases removed from V and 1 base from J, the gap between germline ends came to 8 bases. CDR3 bases: TGTGCCAGCAGCTTAAGGGGCTCGAACACTGAAGCTTTCTTT. It is translated as CASSLRGSNTEAFF.

The rearrangement uses TRBV5-1 and TRBJ2-2; 13 positions match TRBD2. The germline V gene encodes CDR1 SGHRS and CDR2 YFSETQ. This CDR3 has 15 residues. Trimming took 4 bases from V and 6 from J; bases not matched to a gene: 3. The CDR3 is CASSRTSGRPGELFF. CDR3 coding DNA: TGCGCCAGCAGCCGGACTAGCGGGAGACCCGGGGAGCTGTTTTTT.

For the CDR3, the DNA is TGTGCCAGCAGCTTAACCAGGGCCAGCACAGATACGCAGTATTTT. Protein sequence: CASSLTRASTDTQYF. This rearrangement joins TRBV11-2 to TRBJ2-3; weak D call: TRBD1 (5 bases). V lost 2 bases and J 0 bases, leaving 9 bases between the germline ends. Germline CDR1 SGHAT, CDR2 FQNNGV. CDR3 length equals 15 residues.

The V gene is TRBV5-1, the J gene TRBJ1-6; the D is unclear. The CDR3 covers 16 residues. Trimming stripped 0 bases from V and 0 bases from J, with 7 bases between. Germline CDR1 and CDR2: SGHRS and YFSETQ. This CDR3 is CASSLGRSSYNSPLHF. CDR3 DNA sequence: TGCGCCAGCAGCTTGGGTCGGAGCTCCTATAATTCACCCCTCCACTTT.

The chain has TRBV18 and TRBJ2-5; TRBD1 matches at 7 bases. Germline CDR1 reads KGHSH; CDR2 reads LQKENI. This CDR3 region has 19 residues. The V and J ends lost 1 base and 2 bases, in that order; junction bases with no gene match: 16. The CDR3 sequence: CASSPLAAGTALSQETQYF. CDR3 coding DNA: TGTGCCAGCTCACCACTGGCCGCCGGGACAGCACTTTCTCAAGAGACCCAGTACTTC.

This clone showed up just once. The chain uses TRBV15 and TRBJ1-5, with D unresolved. V was cut by 4 bases and J by 2 bases, with 12 bases left in between. The CDR3 contains 15 residues. The germline gives CDR1 LNHNV, CDR2 YYDKDF (reference sequence). The CDR3 spells CATSKPGSRNQPQHF. The CDR3 coding sequence is TGTGCCACCAGCAAGCCCGGTAGTCGCAATCAGCCCCAGCATTTT.

The gene calls are TRBV11-3 and TRBJ2-2; D unresolved. Germline V lookup: CDR1 SGHNT, CDR2 YENEEA. The germline V and J ends were trimmed by 5 bases and 5 bases, with 6 bases remaining between them. The CDR3 spans 12 residues. The CDR3 loop reads CASSPRTGELFF. The CDR3 DNA follows: TGTGCCAGCAGCCCTAGAACCGGGGAGCTGTTTTTT.

The CDR3 sequence is CASSYRDTTNYGYTF. For the CDR3, the DNA is TGCGCCAGCAGCTACCGGGACACCACTAACTATGGCTACACCTTC. The chain links TRBV5-1 to TRBJ1-2; the D gene is possibly TRBD1 (6 bases). There are 15 residues in the CDR3. CDR1 SGHRS and CDR2 YFSETQ come from the germline V gene. Trimming removed 3 bases at V and 0 bases at J, with 12 bases between.

Written as DNA, the CDR3 is TGTGCCAGCAGTTTCGGACTAGAAGCGATTCAGTACTTC. It specifies CASSFGLEAIQYF. V usage is TRBV12-3 or TRBV12-4 and J usage is TRBJ2-4, with 7 bases that match TRBD2. The J segment lost 10 bases and the V segment lost 3 bases, leaving 6 bases of the junction unmatched. This CDR3 spans 13 amino acids.

This chain connects TRBV3-1 (or the pseudogene TRBV3-2) to TRBJ2-2; 10 bases map to TRBD1. V was clipped by 3 bases and J by 9 bases; unmatched bases: 4. CDR3 length equals 14 residues. Germline CDR1 is LGHDT and CDR2 is YNNKEL (reference sequence). As DNA, the CDR3 is TGTGCCAGCAGCCAGGGGACAGGGGCCTGGGAGCTGTTTTTT. It is translated as CASSQGTGAWELFF.

V is TRBV6-1 and J is TRBJ2-1, with 8 bases that match TRBD2. Germline CDR1 reads MNHNS; CDR2 reads SASEGT. J gave up 2 bases and V 1 base, and 7 bases lay outside the gene matches. The CDR3 contains 17 residues. The CDR3 nucleotides read TGTGCCAGCAGTGAAGGGCGAGCGGGAGAAACCTACAATGAGCAGTTCTTC. Its translation: CASSEGRAGETYNEQFF.

The J gene is TRBJ2-7, the V gene TRBV24-1; TRBD1 matches 7 bases. This CDR3 is built from 15 residues. Per germline, CDR1 KGHDR and CDR2 SFDVKD. Losses at the gene ends were 5 bases for V and 3 bases for J; bases not matched to a gene: 9. The CDR3 DNA reads as TGTGCCACCAGTGGCACCGGGACAGCCTACTACGAGCAGTACTTC. It is translated as CATSGTGTAYYEQYF.

The chain is built from TRBV6-5 and TRBJ1-6; TRBD1 might be the D (5 bases). Germline V lookup: CDR1 MNHEY, CDR2 SVGAGI. The CDR3 covers 15 residues. V shed 6 bases and J shed 6 bases, with 15 bases lying between them. The CDR3 sequence: CASSPPGGGNSPLHF. In DNA, the CDR3 is TGTGCCAGCAGCCCACCGGGGGGTGGTAATTCACCCCTCCACTTT.

The chain employs TRBV15 and TRBJ2-1; 10 bases are a match to TRBD2. The ends lost 0 bases at V and 8 bases at J; junction bases unmatched: 4. The CDR3 contains 15 residues. CDR1 and CDR2 (germline): LNHNV, YYDKDF (reference sequence). For the CDR3, the DNA is TGTGCCACCAGCAGAGAAGCGGGGGGGGTCCATGAGCAGTTCTTC. It specifies CATSREAGGVHEQFF.

The V and J genes are TRBV23-1 and TRBJ2-3; no clear D gene. TRBV23-1 is marked as an open reading frame, function uncertain. Trimming took off 8 bases at V and 6 bases at J, with 12 bases between the two ends. This CDR3 is 12 amino acids long. The CDR3 nucleotides are TGCGCCAGCGGCTCGGGTCCTGATACGCAGTATTTT. As protein: CASGSGPDTQYF.

This clone was recorded a few times. This chain uses TRBV11-3 with TRBJ2-2; 10 bases match TRBD2. The CDR3 extends over 14 amino acids. CDR1 and CDR2 from the germline V gene are SGHNT and YENEEA. Trimming at V came to 7 bases and at J to 6 bases, leaving 5 bases not matched to a gene. The CDR3 DNA is TGTGCCAGCATCACGCTAGCGGGAGCCGGGGAGCTGTTTTTT. This gives the protein CASITLAGAGELFF.

CDR3 bases: TGCGCCAGCAGCTTTCCGGGCACAGATACGCAGTATTTT. This translates into CASSFPGTDTQYF. This chain uses TRBV5-1 with TRBJ2-3; D unclear. The germline CDR1 and CDR2 sequences are SGHRS and YFSETQ. The CDR3 has 13 residues. Between the trimmed V and J ends, which lost 2 bases and 1 base, there was a span of 5 bases. The entire variable domain, with the rest obtained from reference TRBV5-1 and TRBJ2-3, is as follows: KAGVTQTPRYLIKTRGQQVTLSCSPISGHRSVSWYQQTPGQGLQFLFEYFSETQRNKGNFPGRFSGRQFSNSRSEMNVSTLELGDSALYLCASSFPGTDTQYFGPGTRLTVL.

V is TRBV10-3 and J is TRBJ1-2; the D is unclear. V was shortened by 0 bases and J by 9 bases, with 20 bases between the two germline ends. The CDR3 covers 16 residues. Germline CDR1 reads ENHRY; CDR2 reads SYGVKD. CDR3 region: CAISESVFPMAYRYTF. The CDR3 DNA is TGTGCCATCAGTGAGTCTGTTTTCCCCATGGCATATCGCTACACCTTC.

This CDR3 reads CASSGLAGEQYF. DNA for the CDR3: TGTGCCAGCTCGGGACTAGCGGGCGAGCAGTACTTC. The chain joins TRBV18 to TRBJ2-7; 12 bases are shared with TRBD2. Per germline, CDR1 KGHSH and CDR2 LQKENI. The CDR3 consists of 12 residues. V lost 6 bases and J lost 6; bases outside the gene matches: 0.

This clone was detected once. The V call is TRBV19, the J call TRBJ2-5; D might be TRBD1 (5 bases). The length of the CDR3 is 12 residues. The V end was cut by 4 bases, the J end by 5 bases, with 8 bases between. In germline, CDR1 is LNHDA, CDR2 SQIVND (reference sequence). The CDR3 loop is CASSKGMETQYF. The CDR3 nucleotides are TGTGCCAGTAGTAAGGGGATGGAGACCCAGTACTTC. The whole variable domain, remainder taken from reference TRBV19 and TRBJ2-5, is DGGITQSPKYLFRKEGQNVTLSCEQNLNHDAMYWYRQDPGQGLRLIYYSQIVNDFQKGDIAEGYSVSREKKESFPLTVTSAQKNPTAFYLCASSKGMETQYFGPGTRLLVL.

This rearrangement joins TRBV5-1 to TRBJ2-3; 9 bases line up with TRBD1. The CDR3 contains 15 residues. V lost 1 base and J lost 5; bases outside the gene matches: 5. Germline-derived CDR1 and CDR2 are SGHRS and YFSETQ. CDR3: CASSLNGQGRDTQYF. As DNA, the CDR3 is TGCGCCAGCAGCTTGAACGGACAGGGGAGAGATACGCAGTATTTT. The full variable domain, its missing parts supplied by reference TRBV5-1 and TRBJ2-3, is KAGVTQTPRYLIKTRGQQVTLSCSPISGHRSVSWYQQTPGQGLQFLFEYFSETQRNKGNFPGRFSGRQFSNSRSEMNVSTLELGDSALYLCASSLNGQGRDTQYFGPGTRLTVL.

The chain links TRBV5-1 to TRBJ2-3, with 9 bases that match TRBD2. The CDR3 has 15 residues. CDR1 is SGHRS, CDR2 YFSETQ, per germline. V lost 7 bases to trimming and J lost 1 base; unmatched junction nucleotides: 7. CDR3 nucleotide sequence: TGCGCCAGCTCCATAGCGGGAGCAGGCACAGATACGCAGTATTTT. Its translation is CASSIAGAGTDTQYF.